This T cell receptor (beta chain) was identified during a study of Graves' ophthalmopathy and Graves' hyperthyroidism. Whole-study context: Hyperthyroidism qualified as stable when ophthalmopathy did not develop within 18 months of follow-up. Study-wide results and limits: Ophthalmopathy progression was predicted with approximately 64% sensitivity and approximately 72% specificity. A majority of expanded thyroid clonotypes exceeding 0.001 frequency were likewise present in blood.

The study excluded patients with other autoimmune diseases, uncontrolled infections, pregnancy or lactation. This clonotype was picked up many times. What it binds is unknown. RNA transcripts yielded amplified TCR beta CDR3 regions. RT-PCR was first run with HTBI primers, then multiplex PCR in a second round. From the multiplex PCR reads, TCRdb called clonotypes with MiXCR, one entry per CDR3 protein. Of more than 1,000,000 distinct CDR3 sequences in the sample, about 40% were seen once. The TCR was taken from an adult man with Graves' hyperthyroidism. The specimen was peripheral blood or thyroid tissue (not recorded which).

The CDR3: CASSQSWVLANEKLFF. For the CDR3, the DNA is TGTGCCAGCAGCCAAAGTTGGGTTCTAGCTAATGAAAAACTGTTTTTT. The rearrangement joins TRBV7-2 to TRBJ1-4; unclear D gene. Germline assignment: CDR1 SGHTA and CDR2 FQGNSA. Trimming cost V 5 bases and J 3 bases, with 16 bases left between them. The CDR3 length is 16 residues.